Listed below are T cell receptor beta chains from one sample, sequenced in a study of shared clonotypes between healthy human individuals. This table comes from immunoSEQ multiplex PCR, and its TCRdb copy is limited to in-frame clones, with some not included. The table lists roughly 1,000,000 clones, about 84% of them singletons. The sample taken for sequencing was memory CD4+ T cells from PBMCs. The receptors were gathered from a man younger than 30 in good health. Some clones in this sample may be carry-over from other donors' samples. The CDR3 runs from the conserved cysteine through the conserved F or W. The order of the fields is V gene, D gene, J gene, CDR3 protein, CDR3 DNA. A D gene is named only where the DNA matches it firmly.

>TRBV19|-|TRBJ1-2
CASSITSTDRGLSRGYTF
TGTGCCAGTAGTATAACCTCCACAGATCGCGGGCTAAGTCGTGGCTACACCTTC
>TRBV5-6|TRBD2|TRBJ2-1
CASSSTGTSRDNEQFF
TGTGCCAGCAGCTCTACCGGGACTAGCAGAGACAATGAGCAGTTCTTC
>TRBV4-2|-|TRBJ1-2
CASSHEKGGDYGYTF
TGTGCCAGCAGCCATGAAAAGGGGGGGGACTATGGCTACACCTTC
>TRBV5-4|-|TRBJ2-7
CASSLWSRGEQYF
TGTGCCAGCAGCTTGTGGAGTCGTGGCGAGCAGTACTTC
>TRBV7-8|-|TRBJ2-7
CASSLARGPVNYEQYF
TGTGCCAGCAGCTTAGCCCGGGGGCCTGTCAACTACGAGCAGTACTTC
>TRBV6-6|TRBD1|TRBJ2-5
CASSYSWTGGRETQYF
TGTGCCAGCAGTTACTCGTGGACAGGGGGTCGGGAGACCCAGTACTTC
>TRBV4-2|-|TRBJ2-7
CASSPGGYEQYF
TGTGCCAGCAGCCCGGGCGGCTACGAGCAGTACTTC
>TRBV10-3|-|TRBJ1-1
CATSGRGDTEAFF
TGTGCCACCTCGGGGCGGGGTGACACTGAAGCTTTCTTT
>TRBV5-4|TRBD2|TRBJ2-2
CASRTETSGKYTGELFF
TGTGCCAGCAGGACAGAGACTAGCGGGAAATACACCGGGGAGCTGTTTTTT
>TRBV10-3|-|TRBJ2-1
CAISERTATYNEQFF
TGTGCCATCAGTGAGAGGACAGCTACCTACAATGAGCAGTTCTTC
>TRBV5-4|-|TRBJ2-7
CAASYDRNYEQYF
TGTGCCGCCTCTTACGACAGAAACTACGAGCAGTACTTC
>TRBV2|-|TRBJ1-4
CASNAIRDREKLFF
TGTGCCAGCAATGCGATTCGAGACAGGGAAAAACTGTTTTTT
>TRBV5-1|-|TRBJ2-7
CASSHDRLSSYEQYF
TGCGCCAGCAGCCACGACAGGCTGAGCTCCTACGAGCAGTACTTC
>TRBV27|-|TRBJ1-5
CASSLKVVGVWPQHF
TGTGCCAGCAGTTTAAAGGTCGTCGGGGTGTGGCCCCAGCATTTT
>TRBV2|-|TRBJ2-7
CASMGSVDRTYEQYF
TGTGCCAGCATGGGAAGTGTAGACAGAACCTACGAGCAGTACTTC
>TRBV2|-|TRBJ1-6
CASSQSSHNSPLHF
TGTGCCAGCAGTCAGAGCTCCCATAATTCACCCCTCCACTTT
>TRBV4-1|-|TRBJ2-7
CASSPRLVGVPSTFSYEQYF
TGCGCCAGCAGCCCAAGGTTAGTGGGCGTCCCCTCCACTTTCTCCTACGAGCAGTACTTC
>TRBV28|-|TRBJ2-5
CASSATGRQYF
TGTGCCAGCAGTGCCACAGGGAGGCAGTACTTC
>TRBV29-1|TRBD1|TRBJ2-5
CSVGTGRETQYF
TGCAGCGTCGGGACAGGGCGAGAGACCCAGTACTTC
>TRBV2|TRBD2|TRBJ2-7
CASAGLAGVRYEQYF
TGTGCCAGCGCCGGACTAGCGGGAGTAAGATACGAGCAGTACTTC
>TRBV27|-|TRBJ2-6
CASSFDGANVLTF
TGTGCCAGCAGTTTTGATGGGGCCAACGTCCTGACTTTC